The 5 T cell receptor beta chains given below trace back to one sample, sequenced in a study of T cell responses to AZD1222 COVID-19 vaccine. This table comes from immunoSEQ multiplex PCR, and its TCRdb copy is limited to in-frame clones, with some not included. This sample has 130,000 or so clones; 88% occur once, and the top ten carry roughly 6.1%. Sequenced here: peripheral blood, sampled 28 days after the second AZD1222 dose. These receptors came from an adult who received the AZD1222 COVID-19 vaccine.

The chain couples TRBV4-1 to TRBJ1-1, with 10 bases identical to TRBD1. The ends lost 3 bases at V and 13 bases at J; junction bases unmatched: 11. The germline V gene has CDR1 MGHRA and CDR2 YSYEKL. The CDR3 is 14 residues long. In DNA, the CDR3 is TGCGCCAGCAGCCAGATAATCCCGGGACAGGGGATTTTCTTT. This encodes CASSQIIPGQGIFF.

The V and J genes are TRBV9 and TRBJ1-1; D may be TRBD1 (6 bases). The CDR3 spans 15 residues. V was pared by 4 bases and J by 3 bases, with 16 bases between. Per the germline V gene, CDR1 is SGDLS and CDR2 is YYNGEE. The CDR3 here is CASSTGLRGYTEAFF. The CDR3 DNA is TGTGCCAGCAGCACGGGCCTCAGGGGTTACACTGAAGCTTTCTTT.

To note about this clone: Other DNA sequences from this sample encode an identical CDR3 as well. The rearrangement joins TRBV5-1 to TRBJ2-1, with 7 bases identical to TRBD1. With 0 bases clipped from V and 4 bases from J, the junction kept 4 bases outside the gene matches. The germline gives CDR1 SGHRS, CDR2 YFSETQ. The CDR3 is made up of 15 amino acids. Here the CDR3 DNA reads TGCGCCAGCAGCTTGGAGGGGGCGGGTTACAATGAGCAGTTCTTC. It codes for CASSLEGAGYNEQFF.

This chain connects TRBV11-3 to TRBJ2-7; a weak D match, TRBD2 (6 bases). The CDR3 is made up of 11 amino acids. CDR1 and CDR2 (germline): SGHNT, YENEEA. Trimming cost V 5 bases and J 9 bases, with 11 bases left between them. CDR3 in amino acids: CASSPQGGQYF. CDR3 in DNA: TGTGCCAGCAGCCCGCAGGGAGGGCAGTACTTC.

The V call is TRBV7-9, the J call TRBJ2-7, with 9 nucleotides matching TRBD2. J was trimmed by 4 bases and V by 5 bases; bases with no gene match: 9. Germline loops: CDR1 SEHNR, CDR2 FQNEAQ (reference sequence). The CDR3 length is 15 residues. The CDR3, as DNA: TGTGCCAGCAGCCTTAGCGGGAGTTCAAGGTACGAGCAGTACTTC. Translating it yields CASSLSGSSRYEQYF.